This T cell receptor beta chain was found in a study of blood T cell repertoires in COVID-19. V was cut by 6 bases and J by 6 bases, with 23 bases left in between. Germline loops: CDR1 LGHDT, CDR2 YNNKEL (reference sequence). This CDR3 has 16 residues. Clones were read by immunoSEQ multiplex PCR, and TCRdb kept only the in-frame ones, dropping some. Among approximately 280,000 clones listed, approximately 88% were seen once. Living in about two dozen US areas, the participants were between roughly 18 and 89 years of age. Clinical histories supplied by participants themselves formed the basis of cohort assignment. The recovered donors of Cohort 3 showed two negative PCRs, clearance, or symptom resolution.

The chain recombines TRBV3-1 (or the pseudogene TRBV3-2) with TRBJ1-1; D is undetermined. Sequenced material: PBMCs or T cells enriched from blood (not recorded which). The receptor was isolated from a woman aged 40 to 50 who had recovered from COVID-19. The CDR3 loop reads CASSHPQVEVIPEAFF. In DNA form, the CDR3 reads TGTGCCAGCAGTCACCCTCAGGTGGAGGTCATTCCTGAAGCTTTCTTT.